This record covers a single T cell receptor (beta chain). Among Cohort 3 donors, those recovered had two negative PCRs, clearance, or symptom resolution. These data belong to a study of blood T cell repertoires in COVID-19. Turning to the study itself: Donors in the United States, Italy and Spain gave samples during acute or convalescent COVID-19. T cells, B-cell-depleted T cells, or PBMCs supplied cDNA or gDNA.

V lost 7 bases to trimming and J lost 8 bases; unmatched junction nucleotides: 10. The CDR3 runs 14 residues. The V gene's germline CDR1 is SGHTA and CDR2 FQGNSA. Here immunoSEQ multiplex PCR was the method, and the copy in TCRdb shows in-frame clones only, minus some. The sample has approximately 280,000 clones, around 90% seen once. The chain employs TRBV7-2 and TRBJ2-1; 8 bases are a match to TRBD2. The sequence was obtained from a woman in her 40s who had recovered from COVID-19. Sequencing input: PBMCs or T cells enriched from blood (not recorded which). The CDR3 nucleotides read TGTGCCAGCACACTGAGCGGGGGTAAGGATGAGCAGTTCTTC. This gives the protein CASTLSGGKDEQFF.